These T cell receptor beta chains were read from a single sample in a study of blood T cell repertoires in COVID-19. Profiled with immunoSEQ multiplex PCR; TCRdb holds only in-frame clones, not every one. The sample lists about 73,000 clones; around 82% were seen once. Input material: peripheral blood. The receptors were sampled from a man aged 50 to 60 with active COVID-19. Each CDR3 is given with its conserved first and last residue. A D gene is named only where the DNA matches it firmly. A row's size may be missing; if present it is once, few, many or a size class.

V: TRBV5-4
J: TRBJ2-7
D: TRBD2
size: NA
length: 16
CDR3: CASSPGGRKRGNEQYF
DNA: TGTGCCAGCAGCCCTGGGGGGCGAAAGCGGGGGAACGAGCAGTACTTC

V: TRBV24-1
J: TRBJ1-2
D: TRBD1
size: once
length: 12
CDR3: CATSDDRGTRTF
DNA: TGTGCCACCAGTGATGACAGGGGGACTCGGACCTTC

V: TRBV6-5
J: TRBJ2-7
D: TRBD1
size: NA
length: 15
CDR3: CASRGNRDSSYEQYF
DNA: TGTGCCAGCCGAGGGAACAGGGACAGCTCCTACGAGCAGTACTTC

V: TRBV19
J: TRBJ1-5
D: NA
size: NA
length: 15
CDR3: CASSIGGWGDQPQHF
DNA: TGTGCCAGTAGTATAGGCGGGTGGGGGGATCAGCCCCAGCATTTT

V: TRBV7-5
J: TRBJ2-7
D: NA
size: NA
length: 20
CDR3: CVRSLDRPPVDRGRTYEQYF
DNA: TGTGTCAGAAGCTTAGACCGCCCCCCCGTTGACAGGGGGCGAACCTACGAGCAGTACTTC

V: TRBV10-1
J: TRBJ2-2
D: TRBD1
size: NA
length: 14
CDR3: CASRPTGETGELFF
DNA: TGCGCCAGCAGGCCCACAGGGGAAACCGGGGAGCTGTTTTTT

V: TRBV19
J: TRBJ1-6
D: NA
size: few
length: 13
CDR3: CASSIVSESPLHF
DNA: TGTGCCAGTAGTATAGTTAGCGAGTCACCCCTCCACTTT

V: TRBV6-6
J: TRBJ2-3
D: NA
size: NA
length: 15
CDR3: CASSSRLESTDTQYF
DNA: TGTGCCAGCAGTTCTAGACTAGAGAGCACAGATACGCAGTATTTT

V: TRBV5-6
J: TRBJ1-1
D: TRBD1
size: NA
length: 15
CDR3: CASSLGDRIDTEAFF
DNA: TGTGCCAGCAGCTTGGGGGACAGGATTGACACTGAAGCTTTCTTT

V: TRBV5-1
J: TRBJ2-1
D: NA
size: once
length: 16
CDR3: CASSLGQPNFYNEQFF
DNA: TGCGCCAGCAGCTTGGGACAGCCAAACTTCTACAATGAGCAGTTCTTC

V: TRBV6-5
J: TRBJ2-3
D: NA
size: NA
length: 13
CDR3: CASTGAGPDTQYF
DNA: TGTGCCAGCACCGGGGCGGGACCAGATACGCAGTATTTT

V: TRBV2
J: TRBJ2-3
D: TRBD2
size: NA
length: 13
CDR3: CASTSGSLDTQFF
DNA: TGTGCCTCTACTAGCGGGAGTTTAGATACGCAGTTTTTT

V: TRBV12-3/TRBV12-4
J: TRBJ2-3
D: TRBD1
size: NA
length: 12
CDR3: CASSQGADTQYF
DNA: TGTGCCAGCAGTCAGGGGGCAGATACGCAGTATTTT

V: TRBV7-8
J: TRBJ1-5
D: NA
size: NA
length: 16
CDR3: CASSPGLTLDNQPQHF
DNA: TGTGCCAGCAGCCCGGGACTGACTCTTGATAATCAGCCCCAGCATTTT

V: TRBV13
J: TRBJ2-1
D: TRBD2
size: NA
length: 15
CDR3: CASSFPSGGYNEQFF
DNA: TGTGCCAGCAGCTTTCCCAGCGGGGGCTACAATGAGCAGTTCTTC

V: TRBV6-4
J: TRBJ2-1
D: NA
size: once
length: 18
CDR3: CASSDTDVLASGENEQFF
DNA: TGTGCCAGCAGTGACACCGACGTCCTCGCGTCAGGGGAAAATGAGCAGTTCTTC

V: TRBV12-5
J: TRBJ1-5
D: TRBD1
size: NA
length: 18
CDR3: CASGFRDRDQYSNQPQHF
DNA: TGTGCTAGTGGTTTCCGGGACAGGGACCAGTATAGCAATCAGCCCCAGCATTTT

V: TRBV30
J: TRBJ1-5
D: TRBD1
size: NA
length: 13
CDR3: CAWGGQGSQPQHF
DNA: TGTGCCTGGGGTGGACAGGGCAGTCAGCCCCAGCATTTT

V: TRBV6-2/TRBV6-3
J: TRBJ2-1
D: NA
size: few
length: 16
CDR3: CASSRNLAMAYNEQFF
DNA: TGTGCCAGCAGTAGGAACCTAGCGATGGCCTACAATGAGCAGTTCTTC

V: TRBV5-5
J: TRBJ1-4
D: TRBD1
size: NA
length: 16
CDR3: CASSLDWTGVGEKLFF
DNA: TGTGCCAGCAGCTTGGACTGGACAGGGGTCGGAGAAAAACTGTTTTTT

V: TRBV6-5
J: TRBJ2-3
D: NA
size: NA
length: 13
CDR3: CAAGRVSTDTQYF
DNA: TGTGCCGCCGGGCGGGTGAGCACAGATACGCAGTATTTT

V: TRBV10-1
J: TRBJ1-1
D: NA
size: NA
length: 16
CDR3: CASSEKTGVTPPEAFF
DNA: TGCGCCAGCAGTGAGAAAACAGGAGTGACCCCCCCCGAAGCTTTCTTT

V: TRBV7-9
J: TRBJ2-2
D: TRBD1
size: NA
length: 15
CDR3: CASSSYRGRTGELFF
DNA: TGTGCCAGCAGCTCCTACAGGGGGCGGACCGGGGAGCTGTTTTTT

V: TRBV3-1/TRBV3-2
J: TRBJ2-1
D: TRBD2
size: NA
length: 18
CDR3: CASSDPTSGGAKGNEQFF
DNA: TGTGCCAGCAGCGACCCGACTAGCGGGGGGGCCAAAGGAAATGAGCAGTTCTTC

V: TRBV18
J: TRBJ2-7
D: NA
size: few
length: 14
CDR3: CASSPQGLSYEQYF
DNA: TGTGCCAGCTCACCTCAGGGACTGTCCTACGAGCAGTACTTC

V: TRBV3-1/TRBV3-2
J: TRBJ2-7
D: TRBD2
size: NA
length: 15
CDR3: CASSHGTSGSYEQYF
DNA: TGTGCCAGCAGCCACGGGACTAGCGGTTCCTACGAGCAGTACTTC

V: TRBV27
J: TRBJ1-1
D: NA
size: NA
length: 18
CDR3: CASSFYGRGAGRYTEAFF
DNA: TGTGCCAGCAGTTTCTACGGGAGAGGGGCGGGTAGGTACACTGAAGCTTTCTTT

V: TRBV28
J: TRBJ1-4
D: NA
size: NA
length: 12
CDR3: CASSSSNEKLFF
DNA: TGTGCCAGCAGTTCATCTAATGAAAAACTGTTTTTT

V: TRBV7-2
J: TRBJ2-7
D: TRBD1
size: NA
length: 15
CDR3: CASSTGQGYSYEQYF
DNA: TGTGCCAGCAGCACCGGACAGGGGTACTCCTACGAGCAGTACTTC

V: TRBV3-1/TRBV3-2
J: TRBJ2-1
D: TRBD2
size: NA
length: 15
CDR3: CASSQDPTSGNEQFF
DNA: TGTGCCAGCAGCCAGGATCCTACTAGCGGAAATGAGCAGTTCTTC

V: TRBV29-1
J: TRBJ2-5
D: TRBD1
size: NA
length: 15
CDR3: CSVEPDRARGETQYF
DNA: TGCAGCGTTGAACCGGACAGGGCCCGGGGGGAGACCCAGTACTTC

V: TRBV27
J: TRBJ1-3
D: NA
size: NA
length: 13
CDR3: CANPGSPGNTIYF
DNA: TGTGCCAACCCAGGTTCGCCGGGAAACACCATATATTTT

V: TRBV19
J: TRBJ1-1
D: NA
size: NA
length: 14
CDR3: CASSIGIGDTEAFF
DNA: TGTGCCAGTAGTATAGGGATAGGGGACACTGAAGCTTTCTTT

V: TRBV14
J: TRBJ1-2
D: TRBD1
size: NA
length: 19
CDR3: CASSQDGWDRGPLNYGYTF
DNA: TGTGCCAGCAGCCAAGATGGATGGGACAGGGGGCCGCTGAACTATGGCTACACCTTC

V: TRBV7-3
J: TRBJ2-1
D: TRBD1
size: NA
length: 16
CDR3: CASSLKPGQGPCEQFF
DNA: TGTGCCAGCAGCTTAAAACCCGGACAGGGTCCTTGCGAGCAGTTCTTC

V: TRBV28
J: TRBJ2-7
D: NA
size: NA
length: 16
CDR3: CASSLNPPKGVDEQYF
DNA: TGTGCCAGCAGTTTAAACCCCCCAAAGGGAGTTGACGAGCAGTACTTC

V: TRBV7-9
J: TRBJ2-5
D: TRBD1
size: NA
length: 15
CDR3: CASSLALGQGETQYF
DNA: TGTGCCAGCAGCTTAGCGCTGGGACAGGGGGAGACCCAGTACTTC

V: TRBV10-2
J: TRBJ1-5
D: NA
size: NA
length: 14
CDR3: CASSESRRRQPQHF
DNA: TGCGCCAGCAGTGAGTCGAGGCGACGGCAGCCCCAGCATTTT

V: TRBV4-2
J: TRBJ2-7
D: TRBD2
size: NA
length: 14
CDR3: CASSPGGGLYEQYF
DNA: TGTGCCAGCAGCCCGGGGGGTGGGCTCTACGAGCAGTACTTC

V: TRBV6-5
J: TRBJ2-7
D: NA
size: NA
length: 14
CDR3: CATLQGGRSYEQYF
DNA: TGTGCCACCCTTCAAGGGGGTAGGTCCTACGAGCAGTACTTC

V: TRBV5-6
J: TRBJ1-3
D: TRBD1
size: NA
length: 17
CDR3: CASSLVPGGSSGNTIYF
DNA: TGTGCCAGCAGCTTGGTTCCAGGGGGCAGCTCTGGAAACACCATATATTTT

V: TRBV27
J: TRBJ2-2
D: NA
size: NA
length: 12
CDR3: CASSPYTGELFF
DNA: TGTGCCAGCAGTCCTTACACCGGGGAGCTGTTTTTT

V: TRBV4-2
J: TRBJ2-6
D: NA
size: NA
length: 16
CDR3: CASSQGGHSGANVLTF
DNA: TGTGCCAGCAGCCAAGGGGGACACTCCGGGGCCAACGTCCTGACTTTC

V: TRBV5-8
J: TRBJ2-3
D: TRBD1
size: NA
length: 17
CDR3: CASSLPTDRGLPDTQYF
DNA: TGTGCCAGCAGCCTCCCCACGGACAGGGGGCTGCCAGATACGCAGTATTTT

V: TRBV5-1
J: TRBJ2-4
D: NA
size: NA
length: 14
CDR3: CASSLPGSKNIQYF
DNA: TGCGCCAGCAGCTTACCGGGGTCCAAAAACATTCAGTACTTC

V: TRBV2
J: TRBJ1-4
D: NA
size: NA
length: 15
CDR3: CASSDRGTTNEKLFF
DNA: TGTGCCAGCAGTGATCGGGGAACAACTAATGAAAAACTGTTTTTT

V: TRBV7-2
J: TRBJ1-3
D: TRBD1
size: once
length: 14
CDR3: CASTRIQGRNTIYF
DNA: TGTGCCAGCACCCGAATACAGGGGAGAAACACCATATATTTT

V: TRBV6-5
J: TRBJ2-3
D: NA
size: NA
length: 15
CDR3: CASSYVGSEADTQYF
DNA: TGTGCCAGCAGTTACGTGGGTAGCGAGGCAGATACGCAGTATTTT

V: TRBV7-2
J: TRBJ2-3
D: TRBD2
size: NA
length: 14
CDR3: CASSQGLATDTQYF
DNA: TGTGCCAGCAGCCAGGGACTAGCGACAGATACGCAGTATTTT

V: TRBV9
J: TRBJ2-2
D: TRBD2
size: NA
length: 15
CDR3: CASSAAGGGTGELFF
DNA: TGTGCCAGCAGCGCGGCGGGAGGGGGCACCGGGGAGCTGTTTTTT